The 23 T cell receptor beta chains listed next were all sequenced from one sample in a study of response to subunit inactivated influenza vaccine. TCRdb re-called the RT-PCR reads with MiXCR, one entry per CDR3 protein. The sample records 550,000 to 800,000 distinct CDR3 sequences, over 11% being singletons. The input for sequencing was PBMCs from blood, taken less than 15 days before vaccination. The receptor set was obtained from a man aged 45-60 years who received an inactivated influenza vaccine.

The chain employs TRBV14 and TRBJ2-1; D unresolved. The CDR3 is 14 amino acids. Looked up from germline, CDR1 is SGHDN and CDR2 is FVKESK. The V and J ends lost 4 bases and 1 base respectively, with 8 bases between them. CDR3 DNA: TGTGCCAGCAGCCCACGATGGTCCTACAATGAGCAGTTCTTC. Protein sequence: CASSPRWSYNEQFF.

This clonotype was detected ten times or more. The gene calls are TRBV7-3 and TRBJ2-1, with 8 bases fitting TRBD2. The CDR3 consists of 15 residues. Losses at the gene ends were 3 bases for V and 4 bases for J; bases not matched to a gene: 5. CDR1 is SGHTA, CDR2 FQGTGA, per germline. CDR3 residues: CASSLQAGVYNEQFF. The CDR3 DNA reads as TGTGCCAGCAGCTTGCAAGCGGGAGTTTACAATGAGCAGTTCTTC.

The rearrangement joins TRBV4-1 to TRBJ2-7; D is perhaps TRBD2 (6 bases). CDR3 size: 14 residues. The germline CDR1 and CDR2 sequences are MGHRA and YSYEKL. The ends were cut back, 7 bases at V and 5 bases at J, with 18 bases in the middle. This CDR3 is CASNIGQGGHEQYF. DNA for the CDR3: TGCGCCAGCAATATAGGGCAGGGAGGACACGAGCAGTACTTC.

The chain recombines TRBV20-1 with TRBJ1-1; D perhaps matches TRBD1 (6 bases). The V gene lost 3 bases and the J gene lost 1 base, with 12 bases spanning the gap. The CDR3 length is 14 residues. Germline-derived CDR1 and CDR2 are DFQATT and SNEGSKA (reference sequence). The CDR3 is CSARRGGSNTEAFF. The DNA for the CDR3 is TGCAGTGCTAGGAGGGGGGGTTCGAACACTGAAGCTTTCTTT.

This clonotype was detected many times. This chain uses TRBV5-1 with TRBJ1-4; no firm D call. Germline V gives CDR1 SGHRS, CDR2 YFSETQ. Trimming took 0 bases from V and 8 from J, leaving 11 bases between them. CDR3 length: 14 amino acids. The CDR3, as DNA: TGCGCCAGCAGCTTGGCCGCGGGAAGAGAAAAACTGTTTTTT. Protein sequence: CASSLAAGREKLFF.

This sequence joins TRBV28 and TRBJ1-1; D not resolved. V lost 5 bases, J lost 4 bases, and 8 bases lay in between. This CDR3 has 12 residues. Germline CDR1 is MDHEN and CDR2 is SYDVKM. CDR3 bases: TGTGCCAGCAGTCCCCGGGTCACTGAAGCTTTCTTT. Translated, it gives CASSPRVTEAFF.

This chain uses TRBV20-1 with TRBJ1-5, with 10 bases that match TRBD1. Per germline, CDR1 DFQATT and CDR2 SNEGSKA (reference sequence). V shed 5 bases and J 0 bases; nucleotides not matched to a gene: 10. The CDR3 loop spans 17 amino acids. CDR3 protein: CSASTGGERYSNQPQHF. In nucleotides, the CDR3 is TGCAGTGCTTCGACAGGGGGCGAGAGGTATAGCAATCAGCCCCAGCATTTT.

This clonotype occurred a few times. The CDR3 is CASSLDTSNEQFF. CDR3 DNA sequence: TGTGCCAGCAGTTTAGATACTAGCAATGAGCAGTTCTTC. The rearrangement joins TRBV12-3 or TRBV12-4 to TRBJ2-1; D might be TRBD2 (5 bases). Between the trimmed V and J ends, which lost 1 base and 6 bases, there was a span of 7 bases. There are 13 residues in the CDR3.

This clonotype was found many times. The V gene is TRBV18, the J gene TRBJ2-1; D gene unclear. The germline gives CDR1 KGHSH, CDR2 LQKENI. The CDR3 sequence is 13 residues long. The V end lost 3 bases, the J end lost 2 bases, and 5 bases lay between the germline ends. The CDR3 DNA is TGTGCCAGCTCACCGGCAGCCTACAATGAGCAGTTCTTC. Its translation: CASSPAAYNEQFF.

In its sample, this clonotype was seen a few times. The rearrangement links TRBV7-8 to TRBJ2-1, with D hard to call. CDR3 size: 14 residues. CDR1 is SGHVS and CDR2 is FQNEAQ in the germline V gene. The V gene lost 1 base and the J gene lost 12 bases, with 16 bases spanning the gap. The CDR3 bases are TGTGCCAGCAGCTTAGACGCGCTGGCCGTCGGGCAGTTCTTC. Amino acids: CASSLDALAVGQFF.

DNA for the CDR3: TGTGCCAGAGGTGGGACTGGGAGGGAGACCCAGTACTTC. Protein: CARGGTGRETQYF. V usage is TRBV2 and J usage is TRBJ2-5; maybe TRBD2 (6 bases). CDR3 length equals 13 residues. Germline values: CDR1 SNHLY, CDR2 FYNNEI. V lost 9 bases and J 5 bases, leaving 16 bases between the germline ends.

This clonotype has just a few counts. The V gene is TRBV6-1, the J gene TRBJ2-7; D gene uncertain. CDR3 length equals 15 residues. CDR1 is MNHNS and CDR2 is SASEGT in the germline V gene. V was trimmed by 3 bases and J by 2 bases, leaving 14 bases between them. Here the CDR3 reads CASSEGGGAPYEQYF. The CDR3 coding sequence is TGTGCCAGCAGTGAGGGCGGCGGAGCTCCCTACGAGCAGTACTTC.

This clonotype was picked up a small number of times. The CDR3 spells CATMAGGGGYEQYF. The CDR3 DNA follows: TGTGCCACCATGGCCGGCGGGGGAGGCTACGAGCAGTACTTC. The rearrangement links TRBV24-1 to TRBJ2-7; TRBD2 matches at 7 bases. The junction had 9 bases not matched to a gene; V was cut back by 8 bases and J by 3 bases. CDR1 KGHDR and CDR2 SFDVKD come from the germline V gene. The CDR3 has 14 residues.

Ten or more counts support this clonotype. V is TRBV20-1 and J is TRBJ2-7; D is undetermined. V shed 1 base and J shed 3 bases, with 13 bases lying between them. The CDR3 runs to 14 residues. The germline CDR1 and CDR2 sequences are DFQATT and SNEGSKA (reference sequence). DNA of the CDR3: TGCAGTGCTAGAGGTCACGGTCATTACTACGAGCAGTACTTC. Protein sequence: CSARGHGHYYEQYF.

The V call is TRBV20-1, the J call TRBJ2-1; D gene uncertain. Germline lookup yields CDR1 DFQATT and CDR2 SNEGSKA (reference sequence). The CDR3 consists of 13 residues. The V and J ends lost 3 bases and 2 bases respectively, with 8 bases between them. The CDR3 sequence: CSARTITYNEQFF. The CDR3 DNA reads TGCAGTGCTAGGACCATCACCTACAATGAGCAGTTCTTC.

The chain couples TRBV3-1 to TRBJ2-3; 7 bases map to TRBD2. J lost 1 base, V lost 3 bases, and 4 bases had no gene match. Germline V gives CDR1 LGHDT, CDR2 YNNKEL (reference sequence). The CDR3 has 15 residues. CDR3 sequence (DNA): TGTGCCAGCAGCCATAGCCTAGCGGGCACAGATACGCAGTATTTT. This sequence encodes CASSHSLAGTDTQYF.

Only a few counts were recorded for this clonotype. The chain combines TRBV5-6 with TRBJ1-5; possible D gene TRBD1, 6 bases. This CDR3 comprises 15 residues. Trimming stripped 0 bases from V and 3 bases from J, with 10 bases between. Germline lookup yields CDR1 SGHDT and CDR2 YYEEEE. The CDR3 DNA reads TGTGCCAGCAGCTTGGACGGGGGGCTCAATCAGCCCCAGCATTTT. This translates into CASSLDGGLNQPQHF.

V gene TRBV30 combines with J gene TRBJ1-6, with D hard to call. V was pared by 6 bases and J by 0 bases, with 9 bases between. The CDR3 has 14 residues. Germline V gene data show CDR1 as GTSNPN and CDR2 as SVGIG (reference sequence). The CDR3 DNA sequence: TGTGCCTGCTGGTATGGCTCCTATAATTCACCCCTCCACTTT. Its protein is CACWYGSYNSPLHF. The whole variable domain, filled in from reference TRBV30 and TRBJ1-6, reads SQTIHQWPATLVQPVGSPLSLECTVEGTSNPNLYWYRQAAGRGLQLLFYSVGIGQISSEVPQNLSASRPQDRQFILSSKKLLLSDSGFYLCACWYGSYNSPLHFGNGTRLTVT.

This clonotype was seen more than once but under ten times. V gene TRBV6-5 combines with J gene TRBJ2-7, with TRBD1 identical over 7 bases. J was trimmed by 1 base and V by 4 bases; bases with no gene match: 7. Germline CDR1 and CDR2: MNHEY and SVGAGI. The CDR3 extends over 15 amino acids. The CDR3 loop is CASSSLGTASYEQYF. The CDR3 DNA reads as TGTGCCAGCAGTTCGCTCGGGACAGCATCCTACGAGCAGTACTTC.

This clonotype was recorded many times. The chain carries TRBV6-5 and TRBJ2-3; 9 bases fit TRBD1. Per the germline V gene, CDR1 is MNHEY and CDR2 is SVGAGI. CDR3 length: 16 residues. V was pared by 2 bases and J by 2 bases, with 5 bases of the junction left unmatched. The CDR3 reads CASSYLWTGDTDTQYF. CDR3 DNA: TGTGCCAGCAGTTACCTGTGGACAGGGGACACAGATACGCAGTATTTT.

This clonotype was seen a few times. This chain connects TRBV12-3 or TRBV12-4 to TRBJ2-7; no definite D call. This CDR3 has 13 amino acids. With 6 bases removed from V and 4 bases from J, the gap between germline ends came to 13 bases. The CDR3 region is CASRAPSSYEQYF. The CDR3 coding sequence is TGTGCCAGCAGGGCCCCCTCGAGTTACGAGCAGTACTTC.

The J gene is TRBJ2-7, the V gene TRBV20-1; D might be TRBD2 (5 bases). The CDR3 has 13 residues. V was trimmed by 7 bases and J by 2 bases, leaving 15 bases between them. Germline CDR1 and CDR2: DFQATT and SNEGSKA (reference sequence). Here the CDR3 reads CSVRETLTYEQYF. In nucleotides, the CDR3 is TGCAGTGTTAGGGAGACACTTACCTACGAGCAGTACTTC.

The V and J genes are TRBV5-5 and TRBJ1-5; D might be TRBD1 (6 bases). With 0 bases removed from V and 6 bases from J, the gap between germline ends came to 13 bases. The CDR3 sequence is 15 residues long. Looked up from germline, CDR1 is SGHKS and CDR2 is YYEKEE (reference sequence). The CDR3 DNA reads TGTGCCAGCAGCTTGGTAGGGGGTTCAGGTCAGCCCCAGCATTTT. Translating gives CASSLVGGSGQPQHF.